The clone carrying this T cell receptor (beta chain) was found a few times. This sample was taken from a study of CD8+ T cells in alopecia areata. Study information: Patients remained on tofacitinib for 6 to 18 months and then went 6 months without it. For treated patients, severity scores reflected the percentage of scalp area affected.

Sequencing relied on a cDNA template that was reverse transcribed from extracted RNA. Here immunoSEQ multiplex PCR was the method, and the copy in TCRdb shows in-frame clones only, minus some. The table includes about 64,000 clones, roughly 50% detected once. As for treatment: oral pan-JAK inhibitor, 5-10 mg twice daily. Sequenced here: CD8+ T cells sorted from blood, sampled around week 36, from a patient treated with tofacitinib. The receptor's source is a human donor with alopecia areata.

The CDR3 sequence is CSVEAGYTF. The DNA for the CDR3 is TGCAGCGTTGAGGCAGGCTACACCTTC. The J gene is TRBJ1-2, the V gene TRBV29-1; D not certain. The CDR3 has 9 residues. V lost 3 bases and J lost 8, with 4 bases in between. In germline, CDR1 is SQVTM, CDR2 ANQGSEA.